What follows are 9 T cell receptor beta chains derived from one specimen sequenced in a study of shared clonotypes between healthy human individuals. The data were produced by immunoSEQ multiplex PCR, yet TCRdb's version contains in-frame clones alone and is incomplete. The profile shows roughly 1,000,000 clones, about four fifths of them singletons. The sample taken for sequencing was memory CD4+ T cells from PBMCs. Subset defined: CD45RA-negative fraction. Every receptor here comes from a man between 18 and 35 years old in good health. Some clones in this sample may be carry-over from other donors' samples.

The chain combines TRBV12-2 with TRBJ2-7; the DNA was not compared with TRBD2, the D call given in the table. TRBV12-2 is tagged as a pseudogene. This CDR3 is built from 16 residues. CDR3 nucleotide sequence: TGTGCAAGTCGCCACAGAGGGTGGAGTGAAGCCTACGAGCAGTACTTC. Residues: CASRHRGWSEAYEQYF.

This clone was counted only a few times. This same CDR3 is encoded by further DNA sequences in the sample. The chain employs TRBV30 and TRBJ2-3; tentatively, D is TRBD2 (5 bases). Trimming left V 0 bases short and J 5 bases short, with 6 bases between. The CDR3 runs to 12 residues. The germline V gene encodes CDR1 GTSNPN and CDR2 SVGIG (reference sequence). The CDR3 nucleotides read TGTGCCTGGAGTGTAGGGAGAGATACGCAGTATTTT. This gives the protein CAWSVGRDTQYF.

This chain joins TRBV6-5 and TRBJ2-7; D might be TRBD1 (6 bases). Germline values: CDR1 MNHEY, CDR2 SVGAGI. The germline V and J ends were trimmed by 2 bases and 3 bases, with 11 bases remaining between them. The CDR3 consists of 14 residues. In DNA, the CDR3 is TGTGCCAGCAGTTACGGGCAGGGGATCTACGAGCAGTACTTC. It is translated as CASSYGQGIYEQYF.

The chain uses TRBV28 and TRBJ2-6; D gene unclear. Per the germline V gene, CDR1 is MDHEN and CDR2 is SYDVKM. CDR3 length: 13 amino acids. The V end was cut by 9 bases, the J end by 0 bases, with 6 bases between. CDR3 nucleotide sequence: TGTGCCAGTCTGTTCTCTGGGGCCAACGTCCTGACTTTC. Encoded protein: CASLFSGANVLTF.

In this sample, this clone turned up a few times. Mismatch with germline at one junction end may stem from a read error. This sequence joins TRBV6-4 and TRBJ2-7; weak D call: TRBD2 (6 bases). Germline CDR1 and CDR2: MRHNA and SNTAGT. The CDR3 is 11 amino acids. The chain's CDR3 is CASRGRHYTNF. The CDR3 bases are TGTGCCAGCAGGGGGAGGCACTATACGAACTTC.

The chain links TRBV28 to TRBJ1-4; possibly TRBD1 for D (6 bases). Germline-derived CDR1 and CDR2 are MDHEN and SYDVKM. CDR3 length: 14 residues. With 1 base removed from V and 8 bases from J, the gap between germline ends came to 11 bases. The CDR3 nucleotides read TGTGCCAGCAGTTTATACAGGGTTGGCGAAAAACTGTTTTTT. Protein sequence: CASSLYRVGEKLFF.

The rearrangement links TRBV9 to TRBJ2-3; D is ambiguous. CDR1 and CDR2 (germline): SGDLS, YYNGEE. The CDR3 covers 16 residues. The V and J ends lost 4 bases and 0 bases respectively, with 15 bases between them. The CDR3 DNA reads as TGTGCCAGCAGCTTCAGTAGTGGTGGGAGCACAGATACGCAGTATTTT. Translated: CASSFSSGGSTDTQYF.

As for this clone: A far bigger clonotype differs at one base, so this is likely a read error. This rearrangement joins TRBV30 to TRBJ2-2; 12 bases agree with TRBD2. In germline, CDR1 is GTSNPN, CDR2 SVGIG (reference sequence). This CDR3 has 16 residues. V shed 3 bases, J shed 5 bases, and the junction held 7 bases outside the gene matches. In DNA, the CDR3 is TGTGCCTGGAGCCCTCCTAGCGGGAGGGGGACCGGGGAGCTGTTTTTT. Translation gives CAWSPPSGRGTGELFF.

The V and J genes are TRBV15 and TRBJ1-5; D ambiguous. CDR3 size: 15 residues. Trimming took off 10 bases at V and 1 base at J, with 17 bases between the two ends. Per the germline V gene, CDR1 is LNHNV and CDR2 is YYDKDF (reference sequence). The CDR3 DNA reads TGTGCCAGGACCGGCATCGGTCTAAGCAATCAGCCCCAGCATTTT. It yields the protein CARTGIGLSNQPQHF. The full variable domain, rest sourced from reference TRBV15 and TRBJ1-5, is DAMVIQNPRYQVTQFGKPVTLSCSQTLNHNVMYWYQQKSSQAPKLLFHYYDKDFNNEADTPDNFQSRRPNTSFCFLDIRSPGLGDTAMYLCARTGIGLSNQPQHFGDGTRLSIL.